The entry that follows covers one TCR beta chain sequence. The V gene lost 5 bases and the J gene lost 2 bases, with 9 bases spanning the gap. This CDR3 is built from 14 residues. CDR1 and CDR2 (germline): MNHEY, SMNVEV (reference sequence). Generated by immunoSEQ multiplex PCR, the TCRdb table keeps only in-frame clones and is missing some. This sample has 390,000 or so clones, with 85% to 90% found just once. Adults between roughly 18 and 100 years of age took part from fewer than 30 US areas. These data are taken from a study of blood T cell repertoires in COVID-19. This TCR was recovered from a young man who had recovered from COVID-19. This chain joins TRBV27 and TRBJ2-2; weak D call: TRBD2 (6 bases). The sample consisted of PBMCs or T cells enriched from blood (not recorded which). The CDR3, as DNA: TGTGCCAGCAGTGCGGGATCCAACACCGGGGAGCTGTTTTTT. Protein sequence: CASSAGSNTGELFF.